Each of the 9 T cell receptor beta chains below was sequenced from the same sample in a study of radiation and T cells in renal cell carcinoma. The repertoire was sequenced with immunoSEQ multiplex PCR; TCRdb's copy has only in-frame clones and lacks some. There are just over 95,000 clones in the sample; roughly 82% occur only once, and 6.5% to 8% lies in the top ten. Regarding time point: blood 4 weeks post-SBRT, at nephrectomy. The treatment denotes: 15 Gy SBRT to primary tumor, nephrectomy 4 weeks later. Sample: blood, taken from a patient whose treatment included radiotherapy and nephrectomy. Receptors were obtained from a man in his sixties with renal cell carcinoma.

This chain joins TRBV6-1 and TRBJ2-1; no clear D. Trimming removed 2 bases from V and 6 bases from J, with 11 bases in between. CDR1 and CDR2 from the germline V gene are MNHNS and SASEGT. CDR3 length: 14 amino acids. The CDR3 is CASSESQDANEQFF. Written as DNA, the CDR3 is TGTGCCAGCAGTGAAAGCCAGGACGCCAATGAGCAGTTCTTC.

The rearrangement joins TRBV7-9 to TRBJ2-7, with TRBD2 matching over 7 bases. The CDR3 is 12 amino acids. Per the germline V gene, CDR1 is SEHNR and CDR2 is FQNEAQ (reference sequence). The V gene end was trimmed by 5 bases and the J gene end by 4 bases; junction bases not matched to a gene: 2. The CDR3 sequence is CASSREGYEQYF. The CDR3 DNA reads TGTGCCAGCAGCAGGGAGGGGTACGAGCAGTACTTC.

The V gene is TRBV5-1, the J gene TRBJ2-7, with 8 positions matching TRBD1. The CDR3 spans 13 residues. Trimming at V came to 4 bases and at J to 3 bases, leaving 3 bases not matched to a gene. Germline CDR1 and CDR2: SGHRS and YFSETQ. The CDR3 DNA follows: TGCGCCAGCAGCATGGACAGGGTCTACGAGCAGTACTTC. Encoded protein: CASSMDRVYEQYF.

This clone has only a few counts. The chain links TRBV28 to TRBJ1-5; D is undetermined. V was cut by 4 bases and J by 4 bases, with 5 bases left in between. Germline CDR1 reads MDHEN; CDR2 reads SYDVKM. The length of the CDR3 is 12 residues. The DNA for the CDR3 is TGTGCCAGCAGTTCGCCGAATCAGCCCCAGCATTTT. It encodes CASSSPNQPQHF.

The J gene is TRBJ1-2, the V gene TRBV25-1, with D unclear. Germline V gene data show CDR1 as MGHDK and CDR2 as SYGVNS. This CDR3 spans 15 amino acids. The germline V and J ends were trimmed by 6 bases and 8 bases, with 22 bases remaining between them. DNA for the CDR3: TGTGCCAGCAGCCCGGCTGGTGGACGGCCGGTAGGCTACACCTTC. It specifies CASSPAGGRPVGYTF.

The chain uses TRBV27 and TRBJ1-1; possible D gene TRBD1, 6 bases. The length of the CDR3 is 12 residues. The V gene's germline CDR1 is MNHEY and CDR2 SMNVEV (reference sequence). V dropped 8 bases and J dropped 4 bases, with 11 bases sitting between them. The CDR3: CASAQGGTEAFF. The CDR3 DNA is TGTGCCAGCGCACAGGGCGGCACTGAAGCTTTCTTT.

This chain uses TRBV30 with TRBJ1-2; 10 bases line up with TRBD1. CDR3 length: 17 amino acids. V dropped 5 bases and J dropped 4; count of bases not matched to a gene: 16. Germline CDR1 and CDR2: GTSNPN and SVGIG (reference sequence). The CDR3 sequence: CAWADRGLYPISYGYTF. For the CDR3, the DNA is TGTGCCTGGGCCGACAGGGGGCTGTACCCGATTAGCTATGGCTACACCTTC.

V is TRBV5-1 and J is TRBJ2-3; 7 positions match TRBD2. CDR1 and CDR2 from the germline V gene are SGHRS and YFSETQ. The V gene end was trimmed by 4 bases and the J gene end by 0 bases; junction bases not matched to a gene: 8. The CDR3 runs to 16 residues. The CDR3 region has the DNA TGCGCCAGCAGCCCCGGACTAGTCGGAAGCACAGATACGCAGTATTTT. Its translation: CASSPGLVGSTDTQYF.

The chain's CDR3 is CASRAGGAGGEQYF. The CDR3 DNA follows: TGCGCCAGCAGGGCAGGGGGCGCCGGAGGTGAGCAGTACTTC. V is TRBV5-1 and J is TRBJ2-7, with 8 bases matching TRBD1. After removal of 5 bases from V and 7 bases from J, the junction contained 11 bases not matched to a gene. The CDR3 is 14 residues long. Germline V lookup: CDR1 SGHRS, CDR2 YFSETQ. Full variable domain (remainder filled in from reference TRBV5-1 and TRBJ2-7): KAGVTQTPRYLIKTRGQQVTLSCSPISGHRSVSWYQQTPGQGLQFLFEYFSETQRNKGNFPGRFSGRQFSNSRSEMNVSTLELGDSALYLCASRAGGAGGEQYFGPGTRLTVT.